Reported below is one T cell receptor beta chain. CDR1 and CDR2 (germline): MNHEY, SVGAGI. The V gene lost 8 bases and the J gene lost 2 bases, with 9 bases spanning the gap. This CDR3 region has 12 residues. The data belong to a study of blood T cell repertoires in COVID-19. Study-level background: COVID-19 samples, acute and convalescent, were from the United States, Italy and Spain. PBMCs, B-cell-depleted T cells, or T cells provided the cDNA or gDNA that made up the material.

In the authors' methods: Amplification of reference gene primers provided the estimated nucleated cell counts. TCRdb's copy holds only in-frame clones and misses some; the assay was immunoSEQ multiplex PCR. From that table come the V and J calls and clone size; the DNA was used to work out D and trimming. The sample yields 300,000 or so clones, around 87% seen once. J is TRBJ2-5 and V is TRBV6-5, with D hard to call. The clonotype was recovered from a man in his forties or fifties with active or convalescent COVID-19. The sample consisted of peripheral blood. The CDR3: CASASFQETQYF. The CDR3 bases are TGTGCCAGCGCCAGTTTTCAAGAGACCCAGTACTTC.